This T cell receptor beta chain was identified in a study of OX40 agonist ivuxolimab in advanced cancers. Turning to the study itself: Prior anti-PD-1, anti-PD-L1 or anti-CTLA-4 therapy did not bar entry, and 40% to 45% had some. Of the patients, three showed partial responses, one with hepatocellular carcinoma and two with cutaneous melanoma.

Study observations and caveats: Low normalized clonal expansion also occurred in some nonresponding patients.

Systemic immunosuppression or autoimmune disease history was grounds to exclude patients. About this clone itself: Its antigen remains unidentified. The sample has other DNA sequences that encode this CDR3 too.

TCRdb keeps only in-frame clones here, not all; method: immunoSEQ multiplex PCR. The sample lists under 55,000 clones; 85% to 90% were seen once. Trimming cost V 0 bases and J 0 bases, with 9 bases left between them. This CDR3 spans 15 amino acids. Looked up from germline, CDR1 is SGHRS and CDR2 is YFSETQ. The sequence was obtained from an adult with an advanced solid tumor such as melanoma, head and neck, liver or kidney cancer. The chain joins TRBV5-1 to TRBJ1-2; D is possibly TRBD1 (5 bases). Sequences were derived from CD4+ or CD8+ T cells sorted from blood, sampled in a trial of the OX40 agonist ivuxolimab. CDR3 sequence (DNA): TGCGCCAGCAGCTTGGGACAGCCCGCTAACTATGGCTACACCTTC. Translation: CASSLGQPANYGYTF.